The 26 T cell receptor beta chains in this list originate from one sample, sequenced in a study of T-cell reconstitution after alpha-beta-depleted transplantation in children. Preparation of the TCRbeta library involved a method that used unique molecular identifiers. TCRdb reprocessed the PCR reads with MiXCR, giving one entry per CDR3 protein. Here the sample spans a few hundred thousand distinct CDR3 sequences, approximately 10% being singletons. The starting material was PBMCs from the stem cell graft donor, obtained from the stem cell graft. These receptors were collected from a human donor who donated a stem cell graft to a child with acute lymphoblastic leukemia.

This chain links TRBV5-1 with TRBJ1-5, with D possibly being TRBD1 (5 bases). CDR1 SGHRS and CDR2 YFSETQ come from the germline V gene. Between the trimmed V and J ends, which lost 4 bases and 5 bases, there was a span of 13 bases. The CDR3 runs 14 residues. The CDR3 DNA is TGCGCCAGCAGCCGCGGGGGGAAAGATCAGCCCCAGCATTTT. Translating gives CASSRGGKDQPQHF.

This clonotype was observed a handful of times. The J gene is TRBJ1-2, the V gene TRBV4-3, with 7 bases lining up with TRBD1. Germline values: CDR1 LGHNA, CDR2 YSLEER. V lost 4 bases, J lost 3 bases, and 8 bases stayed unmatched. CDR3 length: 15 residues. The CDR3 DNA is TGCGCCAGCAGCCCTTCAGGGGGAGGCGACTATGGCTACACCTTC. Residues: CASSPSGGGDYGYTF.

In its sample, this clonotype was seen many times. The V gene is TRBV5-1, the J gene TRBJ1-2, with TRBD1 matching over 7 bases. CDR1 and CDR2 (germline): SGHRS, YFSETQ. Trimming at V came to 3 bases and at J to 3 bases, leaving 5 bases not matched to a gene. The CDR3 spans 14 residues. For the CDR3, the DNA is TGCGCCAGCAGCTCGGGACAGCGAGACTATGGCTACACCTTC. The encoded protein is CASSSGQRDYGYTF.

This clonotype was seen many times. This chain joins TRBV5-1 and TRBJ2-7; D is undetermined. Deletions cut 0 bases from V and 2 bases from J, with 9 bases between. Per the germline V gene, CDR1 is SGHRS and CDR2 is YFSETQ. CDR3 size: 14 residues. The CDR3 protein is CASSLEGPPYEQYF. The CDR3 region has the DNA TGCGCCAGCAGCTTGGAAGGGCCTCCCTACGAGCAGTACTTC.

J is TRBJ1-1 and V is TRBV12-3 or TRBV12-4; D is perhaps TRBD1 (5 bases). Deletions cut 6 bases from V and 6 bases from J, with 17 bases between. The CDR3 runs to 14 residues. In DNA, the CDR3 is TGTGCCAGCAGGTTGACAGTTAAGACCGCTGAAGCTTTCTTT. This encodes CASRLTVKTAEAFF.

This chain links TRBV7-9 with TRBJ2-2, with unresolved D. V shed 1 base and J shed 5 bases, with 11 bases lying between them. The CDR3 length is 15 residues. CDR1 is SEHNR and CDR2 is FQNEAQ in the germline V gene (reference sequence). CDR3 protein: CASSLDAMVTGELFF. The DNA for the CDR3 is TGTGCCAGCAGCTTAGATGCTATGGTAACCGGGGAGCTGTTTTTT.

The chain carries TRBV12-3 or TRBV12-4 and TRBJ2-3; 8 positions match TRBD2. Trimming cost V 4 bases and J 1 base; bases outside gene matches: 7. This CDR3 spans 16 amino acids. The CDR3 DNA reads TGTGCCAGCAGTTCCGGGACTAGATCGCGCACAGATACGCAGTATTTT. Protein product: CASSSGTRSRTDTQYF.

This clonotype was counted only a few times. The gene calls are TRBV5-1 and TRBJ2-7; D perhaps matches TRBD2 (5 bases). Trimming removed 4 bases at V and 6 bases at J, with 14 bases between. From germline, CDR1 is SGHRS and CDR2 YFSETQ. This CDR3 comprises 13 residues. CDR3 sequence reads: CASSGLIGLEQYF. CDR3 nucleotides: TGCGCCAGCAGCGGCCTCATTGGACTCGAGCAGTACTTC.

This clonotype turned up a few times. V gene TRBV4-2 combines with J gene TRBJ2-2; D uncertain. The CDR3 runs to 13 residues. Germline loops: CDR1 LGHNA, CDR2 YNFKEQ. V shed 0 bases and J shed 7 bases, with 6 bases lying between them. CDR3 loop: CASSQDRFGELFF. The CDR3 DNA reads as TGTGCCAGCAGCCAAGATCGGTTCGGGGAGCTGTTTTTT.

This clonotype was recorded a few times. V gene TRBV9 combines with J gene TRBJ2-6, with 10 positions matching TRBD1. The junction had 18 bases not matched to a gene; V was cut back by 0 bases and J by 3 bases. Germline loops: CDR1 SGDLS, CDR2 YYNGEE. This CDR3 has 22 residues. The CDR3 region is CASSVERQGASSSGGGANVLTF. The CDR3 nucleotides are TGTGCCAGCAGCGTAGAGCGACAGGGGGCGTCTTCTTCTGGTGGTGGGGCCAACGTCCTGACTTTC.

The V gene is TRBV10-3, the J gene TRBJ2-7, with D unresolved. From germline, CDR1 is ENHRY and CDR2 SYGVKD. The V end was cut by 11 bases, the J end by 0 bases, with 20 bases between. There are 15 residues in the CDR3. This CDR3 reads CAASPDLSSSYEQYF. The CDR3 nucleotides read TGTGCCGCAAGTCCTGACCTCTCAAGCTCCTACGAGCAGTACTTC.

On this clonotype itself: Germline is not matched at one junction end, which may reflect a read error. The V call is TRBV7-7, the J call TRBJ2-2; 8 bases fit TRBD2. The CDR3 totals 14 residues. Germline V gene sequence: CDR1 SSHAT, CDR2 FNYEAQ (reference sequence). CDR3 protein: CASSLGLGAGELFF. The CDR3 DNA sequence: TGTGCTAGCAGCTTGGGACTAGGGGCCGGGGAGCTGTTTTTT. Together with reference TRBV7-7 and TRBJ2-2, the CDR3 gives the full variable domain: GAGVSQSPRYKVTKRGQDVTLRCDPISSHATLYWYQQALGQGPEFLTYFNYEAQPDKSGLPSDRFSAERPEGSISTLTIQRTEQRDSAMYRCASSLGLGAGELFFGEGSRLTVL.

J is TRBJ2-3 and V is TRBV28; 11 bases map to TRBD2. The V and J ends lost 5 bases and 0 bases, in that order; junction bases with no gene match: 7. In germline, CDR1 is MDHEN, CDR2 SYDVKM. The CDR3 sequence is 17 residues long. The CDR3 nucleotides read TGTGCCAGCAGTCCCGGGGGACTAGCGGCTAGCACAGATACGCAGTATTTT. This codes for CASSPGGLAASTDTQYF.

This clonotype was picked up a small number of times. The rearrangement links TRBV19 to TRBJ2-5; TRBD1 or TRBD2 may be the D gene (5 bases each). V was cut by 8 bases and J by 5 bases, with 15 bases left in between. Germline CDR1 and CDR2: LNHDA and SQIVND (reference sequence). CDR3 length: 13 amino acids. CDR3 coding DNA: TGTGCCAGTCGAAACTGGGGCGGGGAGACCCAGTACTTC. Translating it yields CASRNWGGETQYF.

This clonotype has just a few counts. DNA for the CDR3: TGTGCCAGCAGTTCCCCCCGGAGTTGGGAGCAGTACTTC. Its protein product is CASSSPRSWEQYF. J is TRBJ2-7 and V is TRBV6-2 or TRBV6-3; no firm D call. Germline-derived CDR1 and CDR2 are MNHEY and SVGEGT. CDR3 length: 13 amino acids. V gave up 4 bases and J gave up 7 bases, with 14 bases separating them.

The chain's CDR3 is CSALSGGGTEAFF. CDR3 bases: TGCAGTGCTCTAAGCGGGGGGGGCACTGAAGCTTTCTTT. The V and J genes are TRBV20-1 and TRBJ1-1; D perhaps matches TRBD1 (5 bases). CDR3 length: 13 amino acids. Germline V gene sequence: CDR1 DFQATT, CDR2 SNEGSKA (reference sequence). The V end was cut by 5 bases, the J end by 4 bases, with 14 bases between.

V and J are TRBV20-1 and TRBJ2-3, with 9 nucleotides matching TRBD2. After removal of 0 bases from V and 7 bases from J, the junction contained 8 bases not matched to a gene. Looked up from germline, CDR1 is DFQATT and CDR2 is SNEGSKA (reference sequence). There are 15 residues in the CDR3. The CDR3 reads CSARDPASGTHTQYF. CDR3 bases: TGCAGTGCTAGAGATCCGGCTAGCGGGACGCATACGCAGTATTTT.

The V call is TRBV6-2 or TRBV6-3, the J call TRBJ2-7; D not certain. Trimming shortened V by 2 bases and J by 3 bases, and 11 bases separated the two germline ends. This CDR3 is built from 14 residues. Germline V gene data show CDR1 as MNHEY and CDR2 as SVGEGT. The CDR3 protein is CASSYSKVLYEQYF. Here the CDR3 DNA reads TGTGCCAGCAGTTACAGCAAGGTCCTCTACGAGCAGTACTTC.

The rearrangement uses TRBV19 and TRBJ1-1; unclear D gene. The CDR3 consists of 13 residues. The germline V gene has CDR1 LNHDA and CDR2 SQIVND (reference sequence). Trimming stripped 7 bases from V and 1 base from J, with 10 bases between. DNA for the CDR3: TGTGCCAGTAATCTCGCGGGGAACACTGAAGCTTTCTTT. It codes for CASNLAGNTEAFF.

The sample holds a few counts of this clonotype. The chain has TRBV9 and TRBJ2-7, with TRBD2 identical over 13 bases. The V and J ends lost 3 bases and 5 bases, in that order; junction bases with no gene match: 5. Germline loops: CDR1 SGDLS, CDR2 YYNGEE. The CDR3 length is 15 residues. Written as DNA, the CDR3 is TGTGCCAGCAGCGCCGGACTAGCGGGAGATCACGAGCAGTACTTC. Amino acids: CASSAGLAGDHEQYF.

Of note for this clonotype: A junction end diverges from the germline sequence, so it may reflect a read error. This chain connects TRBV5-1 to TRBJ2-7; 7 nucleotides match TRBD2. This CDR3 spans 13 amino acids. The germline CDR1 and CDR2 sequences are SGHRS and YFSETQ. This CDR3 reads CASTLGRDYEQYF. In nucleotides, the CDR3 is TGCGCCAGCACCTTGGGGAGGGACTACGAGCAGTACTTC.

The chain recombines TRBV5-1 with TRBJ2-6, with D possibly being TRBD2 (6 bases). The V and J ends lost 5 bases and 0 bases respectively, with 15 bases between them. CDR1 is SGHRS, CDR2 YFSETQ, per germline. This CDR3 is built from 17 residues. The CDR3 loop reads CASSAGTSSSGANVLTF. CDR3 sequence (DNA): TGCGCCAGCAGTGCCGGGACTTCCAGCTCTGGGGCCAACGTCCTGACTTTC.

The rearrangement uses TRBV28 and TRBJ1-6, with 8 bases matching TRBD1. The CDR3 spans 13 residues. Losses at the gene ends were 5 bases for V and 8 bases for J; bases not matched to a gene: 2. Germline values: CDR1 MDHEN, CDR2 SYDVKM. DNA for the CDR3: TGTGCCAGCAGTGCAGGGGGCCATTCACCCCTCCACTTT. This codes for CASSAGGHSPLHF.

This clonotype was counted a few times. This chain links TRBV6-2 or TRBV6-3 with TRBJ1-2; D not resolved. Per germline, CDR1 MNHEY and CDR2 SVGEGT. Trimming left V 2 bases short and J 6 bases short, with 16 bases between. This CDR3 spans 15 amino acids. As DNA, the CDR3 is TGTGCCAGCAGTTACATGAACGCCCAGTCCAATGGCTACACCTTC. Its translation is CASSYMNAQSNGYTF.

The sample holds many counts of this clonotype. The junction does not match germline at one end; this may be a read error. The gene calls are TRBV7-9 and TRBJ1-2; D gene uncertain. The CDR3 contains 12 residues. Germline lookup yields CDR1 SEHNR and CDR2 FQNEAQ (reference sequence). The CDR3, as DNA: TGTGCCAGCAGATTAGCCAGCTTTGGCTACACCTTC. The encoded protein is CASRLASFGYTF. Together with reference TRBV7-9 and TRBJ1-2, the CDR3 gives the full variable domain: DTGVSQNPRHKITKRGQNVTFRCDPISEHNRLYWYRQTLGQGPEFLTYFQNEAQLEKSRLLSDRFSAERPKGSFSTLEIQRTEQGDSAMYLCASRLASFGYTFGSGTRLTVV.

Only a few counts were recorded for this clonotype. The chain is built from TRBV5-6 and TRBJ2-7; no definite D call. V lost 2 bases, J lost 6 bases, and 15 bases lay in between. Germline V gene lookup returns CDR1 SGHDT and CDR2 YYEEEE. CDR3 length: 14 amino acids. CDR3 sequence (DNA): TGTGCCAGCAGCTTAATCGTTGGGTCCGGCGAGCAGTACTTC. It is translated as CASSLIVGSGEQYF.